What follows is one TCR beta chain and its context. Its antigen is undetermined. The data were taken from a study of cytomegalovirus exposure and HLA in healthy donors. Across the whole study: Genetic ancestry analysis placed over 75% of the roughly 400 donors that were genotyped in the Caucasian-associated cluster.

Amplification used 60 Vbeta primers and 13 Jbeta primers. The assay was immunoSEQ multiplex PCR, and TCRdb's table has in-frame clones only and misses some. Its clone listing holds some 150,000 clones. The CDR3 runs 14 residues. J lost 6 bases, V lost 1 base, and 1 base had no gene match. CDR1 and CDR2 (germline): SGHVS, FNYEAQ. Study-wide points: Sequencing had likely introduced a cluster of highly shared sequence variants as an artifact.

Donors had nominal health at sampling but likely had unrecorded immune exposures. The receptor comes from a woman in her late teens or twenties in good health and CMV-seronegative. This chain joins TRBV7-6 and TRBJ2-1; 9 bases are shared with TRBD2. The sequenced material came from PBMCs. Here the CDR3 reads CASSLVREGNEQFF. The CDR3 DNA is TGTGCCAGCAGCTTAGTGCGGGAGGGCAATGAGCAGTTCTTC. The whole variable domain, remainder taken from reference TRBV7-6 and TRBJ2-1, is GAGVSQSPRYKVTKRGQDVALRCDPISGHVSLYWYRQALGQGPEFLTYFNYEAQQDKSGLPNDRFSAERPEGSISTLTIQRTEQRDSAMYRCASSLVREGNEQFFGPGTRLTVL.